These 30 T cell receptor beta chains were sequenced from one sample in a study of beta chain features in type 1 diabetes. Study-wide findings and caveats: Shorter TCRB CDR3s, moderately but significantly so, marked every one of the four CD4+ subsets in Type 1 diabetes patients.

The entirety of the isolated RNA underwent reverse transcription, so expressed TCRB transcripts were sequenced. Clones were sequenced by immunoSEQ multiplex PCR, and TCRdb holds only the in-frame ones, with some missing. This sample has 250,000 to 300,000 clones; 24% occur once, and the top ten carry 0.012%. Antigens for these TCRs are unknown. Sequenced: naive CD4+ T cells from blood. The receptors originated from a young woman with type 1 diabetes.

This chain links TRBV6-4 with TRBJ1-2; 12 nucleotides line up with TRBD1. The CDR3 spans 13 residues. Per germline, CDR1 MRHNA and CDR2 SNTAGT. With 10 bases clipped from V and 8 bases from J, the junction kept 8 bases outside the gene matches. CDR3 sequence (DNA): TGTGCCACCCTGGGACAGGGGGCGACGGGCTACACCTTC. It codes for CATLGQGATGYTF.

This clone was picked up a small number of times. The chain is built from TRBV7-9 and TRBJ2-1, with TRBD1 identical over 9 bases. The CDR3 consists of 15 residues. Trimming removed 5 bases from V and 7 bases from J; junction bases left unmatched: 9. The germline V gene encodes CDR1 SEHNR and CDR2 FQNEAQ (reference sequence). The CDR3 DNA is TGTGCCAGCAGCCGACCGGGACAGGGAGCGAATGAGCAGTTCTTC. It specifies CASSRPGQGANEQFF.

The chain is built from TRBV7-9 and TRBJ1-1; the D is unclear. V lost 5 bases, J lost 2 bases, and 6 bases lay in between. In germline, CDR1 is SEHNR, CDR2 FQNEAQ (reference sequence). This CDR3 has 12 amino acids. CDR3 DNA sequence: TGTGCCAGCAGCCCCCTCAACACTGAAGCTTTCTTT. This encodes CASSPLNTEAFF.

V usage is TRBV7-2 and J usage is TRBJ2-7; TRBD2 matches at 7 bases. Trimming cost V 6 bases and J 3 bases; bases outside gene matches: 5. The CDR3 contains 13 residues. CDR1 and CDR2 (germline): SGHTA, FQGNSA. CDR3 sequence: CASSRDYDYEQYF. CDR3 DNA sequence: TGTGCCAGCAGTCGGGACTACGACTACGAGCAGTACTTC.

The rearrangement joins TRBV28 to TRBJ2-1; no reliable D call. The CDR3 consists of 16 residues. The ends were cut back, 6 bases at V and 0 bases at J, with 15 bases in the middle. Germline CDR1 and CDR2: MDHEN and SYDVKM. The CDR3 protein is CASRPSSSLSYNEQFF. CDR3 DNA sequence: TGTGCCAGCAGACCTTCATCTAGTCTCTCCTACAATGAGCAGTTCTTC.

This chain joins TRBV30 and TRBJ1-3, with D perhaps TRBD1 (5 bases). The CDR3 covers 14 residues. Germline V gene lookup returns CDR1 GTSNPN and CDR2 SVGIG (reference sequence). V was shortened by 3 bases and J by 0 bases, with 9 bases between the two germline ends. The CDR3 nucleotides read TGTGCCTGGAGCAGGGACTACTCTGGAAACACCATATATTTT. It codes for CAWSRDYSGNTIYF.

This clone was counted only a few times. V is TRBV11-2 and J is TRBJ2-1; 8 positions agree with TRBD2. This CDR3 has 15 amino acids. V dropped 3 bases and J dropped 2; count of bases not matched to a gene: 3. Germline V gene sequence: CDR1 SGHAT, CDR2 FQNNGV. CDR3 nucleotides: TGTGCCAGCAGCTTCCGCGGGAGGCCCTACAATGAGCAGTTCTTC. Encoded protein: CASSFRGRPYNEQFF.

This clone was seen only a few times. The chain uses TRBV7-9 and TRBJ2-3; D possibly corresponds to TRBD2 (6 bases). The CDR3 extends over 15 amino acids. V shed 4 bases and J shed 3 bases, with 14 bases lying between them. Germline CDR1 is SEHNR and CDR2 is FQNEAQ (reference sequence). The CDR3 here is CASSWGDRRTDTQYF. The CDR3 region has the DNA TGTGCCAGCAGCTGGGGGGATAGGAGGACAGATACGCAGTATTTT.

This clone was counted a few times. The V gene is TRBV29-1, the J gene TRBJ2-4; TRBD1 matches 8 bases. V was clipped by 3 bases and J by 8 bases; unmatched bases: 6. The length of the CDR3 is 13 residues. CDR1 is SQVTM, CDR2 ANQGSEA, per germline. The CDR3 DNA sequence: TGCAGCGTTGAGACAGGGGTGATGGACATTCAGTACTTC. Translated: CSVETGVMDIQYF.

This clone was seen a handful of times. For the CDR3, the DNA is TGCAGCGGGGGACTCGATTACAATGAGCAGTTCTTC. It is translated as CSGGLDYNEQFF. This chain connects TRBV29-1 to TRBJ2-1; a possible D gene is TRBD2 (6 bases). Deletions cut 7 bases from V and 4 bases from J, with 11 bases between. CDR1 is SQVTM and CDR2 is ANQGSEA in the germline V gene. The CDR3 is made up of 12 amino acids.

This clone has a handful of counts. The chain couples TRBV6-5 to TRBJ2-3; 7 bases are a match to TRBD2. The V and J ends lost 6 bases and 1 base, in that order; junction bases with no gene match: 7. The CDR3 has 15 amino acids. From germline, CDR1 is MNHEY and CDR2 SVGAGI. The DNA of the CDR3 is TGTGCCAGCAGGTTGGAGCGGGGAGGCACAGATACGCAGTATTTT. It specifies CASRLERGGTDTQYF.

The CDR3 DNA reads as TGTGCCAGCAGCCGCTTAGGTGGGGAGAACACAGATACGCAGTATTTT. It yields the protein CASSRLGGENTDTQYF. The chain has TRBV9 and TRBJ2-3; tentatively, D is TRBD2 (5 bases). This CDR3 spans 16 amino acids. Germline V gene lookup returns CDR1 SGDLS and CDR2 YYNGEE. Deletions cut 4 bases from V and 2 bases from J, with 17 bases between.

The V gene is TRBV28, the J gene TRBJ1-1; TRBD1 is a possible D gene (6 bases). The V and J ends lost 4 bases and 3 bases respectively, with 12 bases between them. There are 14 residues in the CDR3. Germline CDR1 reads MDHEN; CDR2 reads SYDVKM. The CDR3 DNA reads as TGTGCCAGCAGTTCCCCACAGGGACACACTGAAGCTTTCTTT. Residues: CASSSPQGHTEAFF.

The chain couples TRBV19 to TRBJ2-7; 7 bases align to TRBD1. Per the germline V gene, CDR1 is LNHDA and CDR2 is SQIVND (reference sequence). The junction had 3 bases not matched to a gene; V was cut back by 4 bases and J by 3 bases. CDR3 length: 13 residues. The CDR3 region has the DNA TGTGCCAGTAGTAACAGGGGTGACTACGAGCAGTACTTC. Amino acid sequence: CASSNRGDYEQYF.

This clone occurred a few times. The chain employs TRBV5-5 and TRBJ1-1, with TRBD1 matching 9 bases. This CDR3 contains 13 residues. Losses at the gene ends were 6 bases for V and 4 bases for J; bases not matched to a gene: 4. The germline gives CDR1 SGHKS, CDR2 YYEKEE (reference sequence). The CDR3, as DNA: TGTGCCAGCACCGTGGGACAGGGCACTGAAGCTTTCTTT. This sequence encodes CASTVGQGTEAFF.

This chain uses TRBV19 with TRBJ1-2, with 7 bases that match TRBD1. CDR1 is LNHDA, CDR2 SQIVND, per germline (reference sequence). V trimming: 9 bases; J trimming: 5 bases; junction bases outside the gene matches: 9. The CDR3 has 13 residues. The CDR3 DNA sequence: TGTGCCAGCCATCCTGACAGGGCATATGGCTACACCTTC. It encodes CASHPDRAYGYTF.

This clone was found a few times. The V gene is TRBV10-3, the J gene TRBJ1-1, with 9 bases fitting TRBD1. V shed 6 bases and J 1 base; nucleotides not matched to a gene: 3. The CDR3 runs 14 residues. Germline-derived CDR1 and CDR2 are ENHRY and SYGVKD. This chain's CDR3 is CAISPGQGNTEAFF. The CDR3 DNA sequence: TGTGCCATCAGCCCGGGACAGGGGAACACTGAAGCTTTCTTT.

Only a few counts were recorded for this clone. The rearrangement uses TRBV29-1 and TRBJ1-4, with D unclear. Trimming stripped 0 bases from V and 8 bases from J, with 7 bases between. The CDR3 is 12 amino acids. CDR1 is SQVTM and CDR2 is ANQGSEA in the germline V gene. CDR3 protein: CSVEEAGEKLFF. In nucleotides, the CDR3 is TGCAGCGTTGAAGAGGCAGGCGAAAAACTGTTTTTT.

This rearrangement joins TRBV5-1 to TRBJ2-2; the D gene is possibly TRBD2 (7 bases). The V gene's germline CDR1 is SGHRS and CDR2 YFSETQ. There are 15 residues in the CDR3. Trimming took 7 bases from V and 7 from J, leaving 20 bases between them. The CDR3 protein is CASRRDGGPLGELFF. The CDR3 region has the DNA TGCGCCAGCCGCCGGGACGGGGGGCCACTCGGGGAGCTGTTTTTT.

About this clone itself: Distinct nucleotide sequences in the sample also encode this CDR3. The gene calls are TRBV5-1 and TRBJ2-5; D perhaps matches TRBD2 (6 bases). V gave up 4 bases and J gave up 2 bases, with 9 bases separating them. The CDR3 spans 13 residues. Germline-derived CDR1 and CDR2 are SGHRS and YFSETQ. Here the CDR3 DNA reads TGCGCCAGCAGCCGGGACTTGCAAGAGACCCAGTACTTC. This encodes CASSRDLQETQYF.

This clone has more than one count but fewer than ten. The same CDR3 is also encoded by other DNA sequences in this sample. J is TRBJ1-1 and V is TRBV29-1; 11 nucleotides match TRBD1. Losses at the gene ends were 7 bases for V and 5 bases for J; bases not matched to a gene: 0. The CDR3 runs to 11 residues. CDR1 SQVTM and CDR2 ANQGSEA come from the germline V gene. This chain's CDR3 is CSGDRGTEAFF. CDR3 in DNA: TGCAGCGGGGACAGGGGGACTGAAGCTTTCTTT.

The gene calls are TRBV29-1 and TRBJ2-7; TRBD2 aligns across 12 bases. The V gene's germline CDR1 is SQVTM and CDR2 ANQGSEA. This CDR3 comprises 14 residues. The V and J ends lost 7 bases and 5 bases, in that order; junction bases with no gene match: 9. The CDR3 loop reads CSGRSTSGSHEQYF. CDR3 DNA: TGCAGCGGCCGCTCGACTAGCGGGAGCCACGAGCAGTACTTC.

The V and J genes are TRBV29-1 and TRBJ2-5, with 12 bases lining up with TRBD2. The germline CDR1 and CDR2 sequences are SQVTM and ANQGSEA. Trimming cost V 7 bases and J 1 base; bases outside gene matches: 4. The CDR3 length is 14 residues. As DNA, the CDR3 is TGCAGCGCTAGCGGGAGGGCCGCCCAAGAGACCCAGTACTTC. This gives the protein CSASGRAAQETQYF.

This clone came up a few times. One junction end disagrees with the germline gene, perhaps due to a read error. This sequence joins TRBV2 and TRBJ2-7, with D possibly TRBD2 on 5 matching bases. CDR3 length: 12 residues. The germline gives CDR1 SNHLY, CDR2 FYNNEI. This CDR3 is CASSEALGSPLF. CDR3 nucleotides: TGTGCCAGCAGTGAAGCGCTGGGGAGTCCTTTGTTC.

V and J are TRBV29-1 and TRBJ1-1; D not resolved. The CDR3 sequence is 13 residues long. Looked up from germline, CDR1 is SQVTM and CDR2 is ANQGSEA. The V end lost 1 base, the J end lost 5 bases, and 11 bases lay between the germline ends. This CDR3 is CSVEAPRWTEAFF. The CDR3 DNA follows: TGCAGCGTTGAAGCTCCCCGGTGGACTGAAGCTTTCTTT. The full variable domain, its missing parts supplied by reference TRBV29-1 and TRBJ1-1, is SAVISQKPSRDICQRGTSLTIQCQVDSQVTMMFWYRQQPGQSLTLIATANQGSEATYESGFVIDKFPISRPNLTFSTLTVSNMSPEDSSIYLCSVEAPRWTEAFFGQGTRLTVV.

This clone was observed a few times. The CDR3 region is CASSQVQAEKLFF. CDR3 DNA sequence: TGCGCCAGCAGCCAAGTCCAGGCCGAGAAGCTGTTTTTT. The chain recombines TRBV4-1 with TRBJ2-2; D gene unclear. Germline V gene data show CDR1 as MGHRA and CDR2 as YSYEKL. V lost 1 base and J lost 12, with 12 bases in between. The CDR3 is made up of 13 amino acids.

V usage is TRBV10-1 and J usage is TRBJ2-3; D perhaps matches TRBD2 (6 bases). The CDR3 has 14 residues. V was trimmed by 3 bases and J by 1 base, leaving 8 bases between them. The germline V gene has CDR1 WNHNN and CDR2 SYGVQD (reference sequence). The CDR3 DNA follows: TGCGCCAGCAGTGAAGGAGGGGGCACAGATACGCAGTATTTT. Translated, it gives CASSEGGGTDTQYF.

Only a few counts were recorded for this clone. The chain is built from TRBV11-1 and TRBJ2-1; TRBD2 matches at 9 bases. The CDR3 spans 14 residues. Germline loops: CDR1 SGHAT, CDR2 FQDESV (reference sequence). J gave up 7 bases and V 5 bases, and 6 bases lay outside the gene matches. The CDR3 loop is CASSISGRPNEQFF. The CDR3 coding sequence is TGTGCCAGCAGCATAAGCGGGAGGCCGAATGAGCAGTTCTTC.

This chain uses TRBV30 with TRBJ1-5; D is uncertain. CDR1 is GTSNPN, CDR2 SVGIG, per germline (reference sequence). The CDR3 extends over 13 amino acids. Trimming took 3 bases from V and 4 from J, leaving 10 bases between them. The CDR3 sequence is CAWSVEDNQPQHF. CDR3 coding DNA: TGTGCCTGGAGCGTAGAGGATAATCAGCCCCAGCATTTT.

CDR3 in DNA: TGTGCCAGCAGCTTAGTTAGGTCGGGAAGGTGGGATGAGCAGTTCTTC. This encodes CASSLVRSGRWDEQFF. V gene TRBV11-2 combines with J gene TRBJ2-1, with D possibly matching TRBD2 (5 bases). The CDR3 spans 16 residues. Germline V CDR1 and CDR2: SGHAT, FQNNGV. V gave up 1 base and J gave up 8 bases, with 18 bases separating them.